This T cell receptor beta chain was identified in a study of HIV-infected patients and healthy controls. In the study overall: No general T-cell lymphocytopenia was present, and per-chain CDR3 totals resembled those of controls. Notes on the study in general: In healthy controls, MAIT alpha CDR3s were common; in HIV+ repertoires, severely depleted. The authors saw processing only sixteen HIV-infected individuals as a major limitation on generality.

The CDR3 runs 17 residues. The V and J ends lost 3 bases and 4 bases respectively, with 19 bases between them. Germline-derived CDR1 and CDR2 are SGHTA and FQGTGA. With regard to this clonotype: The antigen remains undetermined.

cDNA was made from approximately 0.55 ug RNA using alpha and beta constant primers. Each of the alpha and beta chains got its own library through chain-specific third strand synthesis with indices. A 12-nucleotide barcode per molecule came from two concatenated random hexamers added pre-amplification. TCRdb re-derived calls from the 5' RACE reads in MiXCR, one entry per CDR3 protein. The sample has about 9,600 distinct CDR3 sequences; 7% to 7.5% are singletons. The repertoire came from unfractionated whole blood and reflected all unsorted peripheral T cells. The V gene is TRBV7-3, the J gene TRBJ2-1; D may be TRBD2 (6 bases). This sequence was found in an adult with HIV infection. Sample: blood, taken before antiretroviral therapy. In nucleotides, the CDR3 is TGTGCCAGCAGCTTGGGAACGGGGGAGGAAGGGTACAATGAGCAGTTCTTC. This gives the protein CASSLGTGEEGYNEQFF.